This TCR beta chain was sequenced during a study of tissue T cells after allogeneic stem cell transplantation. Findings and limits, study-wide: Limitations included a small, clinically heterogeneous cohort and limited sampling depth. Across patients, clones rarely overlapped, yet motif clusters were shared tissue-specifically.

For this clone: Its antigen is currently unknown. Genes and germline come from the mouse. Coverage ceases 1 residue before the CDR3 finishes, and the germline J gene fills in the end.

V was trimmed by 0 bases and J by 0 bases, leaving 4 bases between them. Germline CDR1 and CDR2: NNHDY and SYVADS. This CDR3 contains 14 residues. Profiling relied on immunoSEQ multiplex PCR, and the TCRdb table lists in-frame clones only, not all of them. Seen here are approximately 47,000 clones, over 65% observed once, and the top ten hold about 0.7%. The receptor was isolated from a pool of C57BL/6 mice in good health. Specimen: sorted cells pooled from one or two spleens. The chain recombines TRBV13-3 with TRBJ1-3; D gene ambiguous. The CDR3 loop reads CASSDASSGNTLYF. Incomplete CDR3 DNA: TGTGCCAGCAGTGATGCCAGTTCTGGAAATACGCTCTAT.